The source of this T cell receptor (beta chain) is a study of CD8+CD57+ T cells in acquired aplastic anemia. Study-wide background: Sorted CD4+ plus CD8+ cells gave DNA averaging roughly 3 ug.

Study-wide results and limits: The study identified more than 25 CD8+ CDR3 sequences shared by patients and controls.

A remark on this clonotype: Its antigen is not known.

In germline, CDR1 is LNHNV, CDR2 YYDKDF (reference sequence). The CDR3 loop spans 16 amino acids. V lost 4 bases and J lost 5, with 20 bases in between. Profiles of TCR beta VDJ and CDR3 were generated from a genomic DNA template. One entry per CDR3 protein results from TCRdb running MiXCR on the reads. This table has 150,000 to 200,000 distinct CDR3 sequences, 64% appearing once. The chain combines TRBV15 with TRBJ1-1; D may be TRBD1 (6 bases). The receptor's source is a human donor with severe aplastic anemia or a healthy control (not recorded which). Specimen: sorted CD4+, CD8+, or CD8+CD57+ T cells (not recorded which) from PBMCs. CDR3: CATSMGIGQGKTEAFF. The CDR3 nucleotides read TGTGCCACCAGCATGGGAATAGGGCAGGGGAAAACTGAAGCTTTCTTT. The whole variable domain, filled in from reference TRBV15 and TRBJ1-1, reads DAMVIQNPRYQVTQFGKPVTLSCSQTLNHNVMYWYQQKSSQAPKLLFHYYDKDFNNEADTPDNFQSRRPNTSFCFLDIRSPGLGDTAMYLCATSMGIGQGKTEAFFGQGTRLTVV.